This record concerns one TCR beta chain sequence. This record comes from a study of blood T cell repertoires in COVID-19. Produced via immunoSEQ multiplex PCR; TCRdb's table is partial and in-frame only. Of some 290,000 clones listed, 90% to 95% are singletons. Trimming cost V 0 bases and J 5 bases, with 12 bases left between them. Germline loops: CDR1 SGDLS, CDR2 YYNGEE. The CDR3 consists of 15 residues. Clinical history as reported by participants underpinned cohort assignment. Those designated as exposed participants met a COVID-19 case within 2 weeks before study entry. The V and J genes are TRBV9 and TRBJ2-1; the D is unclear. The sequence came from a woman in her twenties or thirties who had been exposed to COVID-19. Sequences were obtained from PBMCs or T cells enriched from blood (not recorded which). CDR3 DNA: TGTGCCAGCAGCGTAGCCGGCCTAGGAAACAATGAGCAGTTCTTC. It yields the protein CASSVAGLGNNEQFF.